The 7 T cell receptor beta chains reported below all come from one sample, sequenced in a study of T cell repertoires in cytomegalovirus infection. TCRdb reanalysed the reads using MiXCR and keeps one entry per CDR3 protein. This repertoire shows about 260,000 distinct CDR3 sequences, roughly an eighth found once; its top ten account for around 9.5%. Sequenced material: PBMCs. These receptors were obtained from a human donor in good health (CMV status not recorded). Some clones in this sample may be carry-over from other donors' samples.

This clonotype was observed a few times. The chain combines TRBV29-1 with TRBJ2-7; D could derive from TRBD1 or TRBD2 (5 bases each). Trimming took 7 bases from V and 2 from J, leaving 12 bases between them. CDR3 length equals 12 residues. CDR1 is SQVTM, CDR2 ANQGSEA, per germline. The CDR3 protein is CSGGPTPYEQYF. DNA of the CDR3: TGCAGCGGGGGACCGACCCCCTACGAGCAGTACTTC.

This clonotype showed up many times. The CDR3 DNA follows: TGTGCCAGCAGTTACTCGGGAGGAGAGACCCAGTACTTC. This encodes CASSYSGGETQYF. J is TRBJ2-5 and V is TRBV6-5; a weak D match, TRBD2 (6 bases). Trimming removed 0 bases at V and 4 bases at J, with 6 bases between. The CDR3 loop spans 13 amino acids. Germline V gene data show CDR1 as MNHEY and CDR2 as SVGAGI.

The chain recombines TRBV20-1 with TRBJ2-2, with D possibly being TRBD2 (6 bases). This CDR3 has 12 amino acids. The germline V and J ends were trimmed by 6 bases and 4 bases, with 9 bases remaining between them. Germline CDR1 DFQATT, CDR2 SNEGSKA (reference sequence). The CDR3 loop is CSAPGGTGELFF. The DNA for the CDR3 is TGCAGTGCCCCCGGGGGCACCGGGGAGCTGTTTTTT.

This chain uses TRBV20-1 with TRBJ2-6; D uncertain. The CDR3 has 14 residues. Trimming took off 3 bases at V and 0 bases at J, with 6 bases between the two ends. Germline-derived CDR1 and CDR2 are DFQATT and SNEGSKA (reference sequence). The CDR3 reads CSARRYSGANVLTF. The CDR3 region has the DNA TGCAGTGCTAGGAGGTACTCTGGGGCCAACGTCCTGACTTTC.

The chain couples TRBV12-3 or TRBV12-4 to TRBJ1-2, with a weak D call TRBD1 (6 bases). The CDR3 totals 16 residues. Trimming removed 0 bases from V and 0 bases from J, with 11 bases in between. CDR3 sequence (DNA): TGTGCCAGCAGTTTAGCGAGGGGGGGCTCTAACTATGGCTACACCTTC. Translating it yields CASSLARGGSNYGYTF.

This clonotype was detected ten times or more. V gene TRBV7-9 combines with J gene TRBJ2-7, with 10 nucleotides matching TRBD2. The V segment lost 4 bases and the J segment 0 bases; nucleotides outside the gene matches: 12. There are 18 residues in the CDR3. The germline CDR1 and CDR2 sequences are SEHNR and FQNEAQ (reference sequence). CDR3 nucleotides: TGTGCCAGCAGCTCCGGGACTAGCGAGAGCCTTAGCTCCTACGAGCAGTACTTC. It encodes CASSSGTSESLSSYEQYF. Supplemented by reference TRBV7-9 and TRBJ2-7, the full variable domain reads DTGVSQNPRHKITKRGQNVTFRCDPISEHNRLYWYRQTLGQGPEFLTYFQNEAQLEKSRLLSDRFSAERPKGSFSTLEIQRTEQGDSAMYLCASSSGTSESLSSYEQYFGPGTRLTVT.

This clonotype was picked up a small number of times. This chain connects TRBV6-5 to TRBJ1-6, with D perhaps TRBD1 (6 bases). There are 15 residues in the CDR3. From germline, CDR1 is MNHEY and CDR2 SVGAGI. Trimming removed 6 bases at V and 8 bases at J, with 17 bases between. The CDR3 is CASRPSGAQDSPLHF. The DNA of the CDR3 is TGTGCCAGCAGGCCCTCGGGGGCGCAGGATTCACCCCTCCACTTT.